The 7 T cell receptor beta chains in this list originate from one sample, sequenced in a study of cytomegalovirus exposure and HLA in healthy donors. Primers for the PCR totalled 60 Vbeta and 13 Jbeta. Sequenced by immunoSEQ multiplex PCR; TCRdb stores in-frame clones only, minus some. This repertoire comprises roughly 50,000 clones; its ten largest clones make up around 26%. The sequencing sample was made of PBMCs. The origin of the receptors is a middle-aged man in good health and CMV-seropositive.

The rearrangement uses TRBV29-1 and TRBJ2-7; 10 positions match TRBD2. The CDR3 is 16 residues long. Germline-derived CDR1 and CDR2 are SQVTM and ANQGSEA. V lost 1 base, J lost 5 bases, and 11 bases stayed unmatched. DNA of the CDR3: TGCAGCGTTGAAGGGGTGAGCGGGGGGGTGATCCACGAGCAGTACTTC. Protein sequence: CSVEGVSGGVIHEQYF.

V is TRBV5-4 and J is TRBJ2-7, with a possible D match to TRBD2 (6 bases). Looked up from germline, CDR1 is SGHNT and CDR2 is YYREEE (reference sequence). The CDR3 sequence is 15 residues long. With 0 bases removed from V and 7 bases from J, the gap between germline ends came to 17 bases. The CDR3 DNA sequence: TGTGCCAGCAGCTTGGGAGCGGGCCCGCTCGGGGAGCAGTACTTC. Protein product: CASSLGAGPLGEQYF.

The chain combines TRBV27 with TRBJ1-5; D might be TRBD1 (5 bases). This CDR3 comprises 13 residues. V lost 3 bases and J lost 4, with 7 bases in between. The germline gives CDR1 MNHEY, CDR2 SMNVEV (reference sequence). CDR3 coding DNA: TGTGCCAGCAGTTTCCGGGGGAATCAGCCCCAGCATTTT. Translation gives CASSFRGNQPQHF.

The chain joins TRBV30 to TRBJ1-6; D is ambiguous. This CDR3 spans 13 amino acids. Germline-derived CDR1 and CDR2 are GTSNPN and SVGIG (reference sequence). V lost 7 bases to trimming and J lost 12 bases, with 19 bases between them. The CDR3 protein is CALKRPLLGPLHF. Here the CDR3 DNA reads TGTGCCTTGAAACGCCCGCTTCTAGGACCCCTCCACTTT.

The chain links TRBV18 to TRBJ2-1, with TRBD2 identical over 7 bases. J gave up 3 bases and V 4 bases, and 3 bases lay outside the gene matches. The CDR3 contains 14 residues. CDR1 is KGHSH, CDR2 LQKENI, per germline. CDR3 DNA sequence: TGTGCCAGCTCACGAGGACTAGTCTACAATGAGCAGTTCTTC. Translation: CASSRGLVYNEQFF.

V gene TRBV19 combines with J gene TRBJ2-4, with 7 positions matching TRBD2. CDR3 length: 16 amino acids. CDR1 and CDR2 from the germline V gene are LNHDA and SQIVND (reference sequence). V was pared by 6 bases and J by 0 bases, with 8 bases of the junction left unmatched. The CDR3 sequence: CASSWGGALAKNIQYF. CDR3 sequence (DNA): TGTGCCAGTAGCTGGGGGGGTGCCCTAGCCAAAAACATTCAGTACTTC. The full variable domain, in which reference TRBV19 and TRBJ2-4 provide the parts outside the CDR3, is DGGITQSPKYLFRKEGQNVTLSCEQNLNHDAMYWYRQDPGQGLRLIYYSQIVNDFQKGDIAEGYSVSREKKESFPLTVTSAQKNPTAFYLCASSWGGALAKNIQYFGAGTRLSVL.

The gene calls are TRBV7-6 and TRBJ2-3; TRBD2 matches 9 bases. This CDR3 has 17 residues. Trimming removed 1 base from V and 1 base from J; junction bases left unmatched: 6. The germline V gene has CDR1 SGHVS and CDR2 FNYEAQ. The CDR3 bases are TGTGCCAGCAGCTTAGTTGGCGGGGGGGTGGGCACAGATACGCAGTATTTT. It translates to CASSLVGGGVGTDTQYF.